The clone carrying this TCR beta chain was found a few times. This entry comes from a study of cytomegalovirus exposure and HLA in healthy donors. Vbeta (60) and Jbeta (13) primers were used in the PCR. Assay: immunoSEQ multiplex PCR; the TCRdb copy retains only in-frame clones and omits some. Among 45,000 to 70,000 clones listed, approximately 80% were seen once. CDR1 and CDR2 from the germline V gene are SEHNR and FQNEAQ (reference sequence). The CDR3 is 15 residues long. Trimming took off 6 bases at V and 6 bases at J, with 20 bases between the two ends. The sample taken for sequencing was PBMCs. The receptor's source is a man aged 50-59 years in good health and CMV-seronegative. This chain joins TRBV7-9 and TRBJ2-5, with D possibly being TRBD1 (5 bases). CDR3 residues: CASRPPGRVDQTQYF. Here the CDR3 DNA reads TGTGCCAGCAGACCCCCTGGCAGGGTCGATCAGACCCAGTACTTC.